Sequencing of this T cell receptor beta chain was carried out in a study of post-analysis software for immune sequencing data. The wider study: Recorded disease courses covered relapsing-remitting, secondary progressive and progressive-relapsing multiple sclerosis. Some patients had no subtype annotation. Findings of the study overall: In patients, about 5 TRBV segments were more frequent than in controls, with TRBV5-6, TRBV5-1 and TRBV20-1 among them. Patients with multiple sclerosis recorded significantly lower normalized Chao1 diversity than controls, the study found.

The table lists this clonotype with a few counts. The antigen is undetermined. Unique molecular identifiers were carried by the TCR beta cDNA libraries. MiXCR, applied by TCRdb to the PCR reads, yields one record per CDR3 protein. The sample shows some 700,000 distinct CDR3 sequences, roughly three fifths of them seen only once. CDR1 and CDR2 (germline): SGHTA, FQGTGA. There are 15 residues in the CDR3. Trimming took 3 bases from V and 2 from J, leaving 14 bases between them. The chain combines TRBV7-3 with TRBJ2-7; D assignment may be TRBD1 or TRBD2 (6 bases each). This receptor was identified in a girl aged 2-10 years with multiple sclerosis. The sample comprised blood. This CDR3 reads CASSLVSGGPYEQYF. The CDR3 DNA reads TGTGCCAGCAGCTTGGTTTCCGGGGGCCCCTACGAGCAGTACTTC.